This entry features one T cell receptor beta chain sequence. The antigen remains unidentified. Some clones are missing from TCRdb's copy, which holds only in-frame ones; the method was immunoSEQ multiplex PCR. The repertoire holds around 2,000,000 clones, with roughly 94% as singletons. CD45RA-negative memory and CD45RA+ naive subsets were split from the CD4+ cells. The data belong to a study of shared clonotypes between healthy human individuals. Overall study results and limits: Rarefaction gave evidence that sorted-subset sequencing remained incomplete despite large depth.

In germline, CDR1 is MDHEN, CDR2 SYDVKM. Germline trimming cut 2 bases from V and 5 bases from J; bases unmatched to any gene: 2. CDR3 length: 15 amino acids. The sequence was obtained from a man aged 18 to 30 in good health. The sample taken for sequencing was naive CD4+ T cells sorted from blood. Subset given: CD45RA+ positively selected. V usage is TRBV28 and J usage is TRBJ2-5; 13 bases are a match to TRBD2. CDR3 nucleotide sequence: TGTGCCAGCAGTTTAGGACTAGCGGGAGCTGAGACCCAGTACTTC. Translated, it gives CASSLGLAGAETQYF.